The rows below give T cell receptor beta chains drawn from one sample of a study of T-cell reconstitution after alpha-beta-depleted transplantation in children. One entry per CDR3 protein, called by TCRdb with MiXCR from the PCR reads. Of a few hundred thousand distinct CDR3 sequences listed, over 9% are singletons. The source material was PBMCs from the stem cell graft donor, sampled from the stem cell graft. These TCRs come from a human donor who donated a stem cell graft to a child with acute lymphoblastic leukemia. Each CDR3 is given with its conserved first and last residue. D genes are given only for firm matches. The size field is filled for only some rows; it gives once, few, many or a size class.

V gene	J gene	clone size	D gene	CDR3 DNA	CDR3 protein
TRBV7-2	TRBJ2-4	few	.	TGTGCCAGCAGCTTAGTCCGCGCAGGGAGCATTCAGTACTTC	CASSLVRAGSIQYF
TRBV7-9	TRBJ1-1	few	.	TGTGCCAGCAGCTTATCGCTGGGGGAGGGCACTGAAGCTTTCTTT	CASSLSLGEGTEAFF
TRBV6-2/TRBV6-3	TRBJ2-3	many	TRBD1	TGTGCCAGCAGTCGGGGACAGAACACAGATACGCAGTATTTT	CASSRGQNTDTQYF
TRBV5-1	TRBJ2-1	many	.	TGCGCCAGCAGCCCTCTGGACAGTCCAAACAATGAGCAGTTCTTC	CASSPLDSPNNEQFF
TRBV7-2	TRBJ1-4	.	.	TGTGCCAGCAGCCAACAAACGGGGGATAATGAAAAACTGTTTTTT	CASSQQTGDNEKLFF
TRBV7-2	TRBJ2-7	few	TRBD1	TGTGCCAGCAGCTTTGACAGGGGTACGATCGACGAGCAGTACTTC	CASSFDRGTIDEQYF
TRBV3-1	TRBJ2-7	.	.	TGTGCCAGCAGCCTTCGACAGCAGCCCTACGAGCAGTACTTC	CASSLRQQPYEQYF
TRBV7-3	TRBJ2-2	few	TRBD2	TGTGCCAGCAGAGGGACTAGCGGCATCCCCGGGGAGCTGTTTTTT	CASRGTSGIPGELFF
TRBV7-9	TRBJ2-7	.	.	TGTGCCAGCAGCTTAGGTTACGATGGGTCCCCCGAGCAGTACTTC	CASSLGYDGSPEQYF
TRBV4-1	TRBJ2-3	.	TRBD2	TGCGCCAGCCTAAAAATAGCGGGAGGCACAGATACGCAGTATTTT	CASLKIAGGTDTQYF
TRBV5-1	TRBJ2-2	few	.	TGCGCCAGCAGCACCGGGACGTCTCAACCACCGGAGGAGCTGTTTTTT	CASSTGTSQPPEELFF